The 25 T cell receptor beta chains listed next were all sequenced from one sample in a study of blood T cell repertoires in COVID-19. The repertoire was sequenced with immunoSEQ multiplex PCR; TCRdb's copy has only in-frame clones and lacks some. The sample gives 140,000 to 150,000 clones, around 81% of which show up once; 8.2% is in the top ten. Sequenced input: peripheral blood. The receptors originated from a human donor in a cohort sampled during active COVID-19.

The chain is built from TRBV19 and TRBJ2-1; the match to TRBD2 covers 13 bases. With 1 base clipped from V and 6 bases from J, the junction kept 3 bases outside the gene matches. The CDR3 has 16 residues. The germline V gene has CDR1 LNHDA and CDR2 SQIVND (reference sequence). The CDR3 DNA is TGTGCCAGTAGTATAGGACTAGCGGGAGGTTTCAATGAGCAGTTCTTC. Its protein product is CASSIGLAGGFNEQFF.

Points on this clone: An end of the junction differs from the germline gene, which may be a read error. The rearrangement links TRBV6-2 or TRBV6-3 to TRBJ1-5, with 7 bases aligning to TRBD1. CDR1 is MNHEY, CDR2 SVGEGT, per germline. This CDR3 has 13 amino acids. The CDR3 sequence is CASSRDSIQPQHF. The CDR3 region has the DNA TGTGCCAGCAGCCGGGACAGCATTCAGCCCCAGCATTTT.

The gene calls are TRBV7-9 and TRBJ1-5; D possibly corresponds to TRBD1 (5 bases). Germline values: CDR1 SEHNR, CDR2 FQNEAQ (reference sequence). V shed 5 bases and J shed 5 bases, with 13 bases lying between them. The CDR3 has 14 amino acids. The CDR3 region is CASSTGEGHQPQHF. The CDR3 DNA follows: TGTGCCAGCAGCACCGGGGAGGGGCATCAGCCCCAGCATTTT.

The rearrangement links TRBV7-2 to TRBJ1-5; D is unclear. Trimming cost V 3 bases and J 5 bases, with 14 bases left between them. CDR1 SGHTA and CDR2 FQGNSA come from the germline V gene. The CDR3 runs to 15 residues. The CDR3 DNA reads TGTGCCAGCAGCTTTAATGCGGGCAGCGATCAGCCCCAGCATTTT. This sequence encodes CASSFNAGSDQPQHF.

This clone was detected only once. V usage is TRBV28 and J usage is TRBJ2-2; 9 bases are a match to TRBD2. The CDR3 runs to 16 residues. Unmatched junction bases numbered 7, after V lost 3 bases and J lost 5 bases. Germline lookup yields CDR1 MDHEN and CDR2 SYDVKM. The CDR3 here is CASSLPSGRITGELFF. The CDR3 DNA reads as TGTGCCAGCAGTTTGCCCAGCGGGAGGATAACCGGGGAGCTGTTTTTT.

DNA of the CDR3: TGTGCCAGCAGCTTTACCCCGCCCGGGGGAGGTACTGAAGCTTTCTTT. It specifies CASSFTPPGGGTEAFF. The chain is built from TRBV7-3 and TRBJ1-1; a weak D match, TRBD1 (5 bases). V lost 3 bases and J lost 5, with 19 bases in between. The CDR3 extends over 16 amino acids. Germline CDR1 SGHTA, CDR2 FQGTGA.

This clone has only a few counts. The chain's CDR3 is CASSYPGTGEKLFF. DNA of the CDR3: TGTGCCAGCAGCTATCCCGGGACAGGGGAAAAACTGTTTTTT. The V and J genes are TRBV5-5 and TRBJ1-4, with 9 bases aligning to TRBD1. CDR1 SGHKS and CDR2 YYEKEE come from the germline V gene (reference sequence). The CDR3 is 14 amino acids. J was trimmed by 8 bases and V by 3 bases; bases with no gene match: 5.

This clone appeared a single time. The chain employs TRBV18 and TRBJ2-2, with 14 bases aligning to TRBD2. V trimming: 3 bases; J trimming: 5 bases; junction bases outside the gene matches: 2. In germline, CDR1 is KGHSH, CDR2 LQKENI. The CDR3 consists of 16 residues. The CDR3 protein is CASSPRLAGGTGELFF. Written as DNA, the CDR3 is TGTGCCAGCTCACCCAGACTAGCGGGAGGGACCGGGGAGCTGTTTTTT.

V usage is TRBV6-1 and J usage is TRBJ1-6; 8 bases fit TRBD1. Unmatched junction bases numbered 2, after V lost 2 bases and J lost 8 bases. This CDR3 spans 14 amino acids. Per the germline V gene, CDR1 is MNHNS and CDR2 is SASEGT. The chain's CDR3 is CASSEQGAYSPLHF. The CDR3 nucleotides read TGTGCCAGCAGTGAACAGGGGGCTTATTCACCCCTCCACTTT.

The J gene is TRBJ1-2, the V gene TRBV28; D uncertain. V dropped 2 bases and J dropped 2 bases, with 12 bases sitting between them. The CDR3 has 15 amino acids. The germline V gene has CDR1 MDHEN and CDR2 SYDVKM. The CDR3 sequence is CASSLGGIGNYGYTF. The CDR3 DNA reads TGTGCCAGCAGTTTAGGAGGGATTGGAAACTATGGCTACACCTTC.

The rearrangement links TRBV6-5 to TRBJ2-1; the match to TRBD2 covers 7 bases. This CDR3 spans 14 amino acids. The trim removed 8 bases at V and 1 base at J, leaving 5 bases unmatched. Germline loops: CDR1 MNHEY, CDR2 SVGAGI. CDR3 residues: CASLWGGSYNEQFF. Written as DNA, the CDR3 is TGTGCCAGCCTATGGGGGGGGTCCTACAATGAGCAGTTCTTC.

Relative to its sample, this clone is medium-sized (0.01 to 0.1%). The chain combines TRBV5-4 with TRBJ2-7; 8 positions match TRBD1. This CDR3 contains 15 residues. The germline V gene encodes CDR1 SGHNT and CDR2 YYREEE (reference sequence). The ends lost 4 bases at V and 6 bases at J; junction bases unmatched: 12. CDR3 coding DNA: TGTGCCAGCAGCCCGAGGGCCGTGGGACAGGCCGAGCAGTACTTC. This translates into CASSPRAVGQAEQYF. Full variable domain (outside the CDR3, taken from reference TRBV5-4 and TRBJ2-7): ETGVTQSPTHLIKTRGQQVTLRCSSQSGHNTVSWYQQALGQGPQFIFQYYREEENGRGNFPPRFSGLQFPNYSSELNVNALELDDSALYLCASSPRAVGQAEQYFGPGTRLTVT.

The chain employs TRBV7-9 and TRBJ1-5; 9 bases are shared with TRBD1. CDR3 length: 17 residues. Germline CDR1 SEHNR, CDR2 FQNEAQ (reference sequence). With 0 bases clipped from V and 5 bases from J, the junction kept 8 bases outside the gene matches. Here the CDR3 reads CASSLAMGQGVDQPQHF. The CDR3 region has the DNA TGTGCCAGCAGCTTAGCTATGGGACAGGGTGTGGATCAGCCCCAGCATTTT. The full variable domain, its missing parts supplied by reference TRBV7-9 and TRBJ1-5, is DTGVSQNPRHKITKRGQNVTFRCDPISEHNRLYWYRQTLGQGPEFLTYFQNEAQLEKSRLLSDRFSAERPKGSFSTLEIQRTEQGDSAMYLCASSLAMGQGVDQPQHFGDGTRLSIL.

The chain has TRBV5-4 and TRBJ2-5, with D unresolved. Germline V gives CDR1 SGHNT, CDR2 YYREEE (reference sequence). Trimming stripped 0 bases from V and 5 bases from J, with 8 bases between. This CDR3 has 13 amino acids. Written as DNA, the CDR3 is TGTGCCAGCAGCTTGGCTCCCTCGGAGACCCAGTACTTC. Protein sequence: CASSLAPSETQYF.

The gene calls are TRBV6-5 and TRBJ2-7; a weak D match, TRBD1 (6 bases). Germline lookup yields CDR1 MNHEY and CDR2 SVGAGI. This CDR3 comprises 15 residues. Trimming stripped 5 bases from V and 3 bases from J, with 17 bases between. CDR3 nucleotide sequence: TGTGCCAGCAGTAAAAAGGGGGTGGGTGGCTACGAGCAGTACTTC. Protein product: CASSKKGVGGYEQYF.

The V gene is TRBV9, the J gene TRBJ2-1, with TRBD2 identical over 12 bases. This CDR3 has 15 residues. Germline values: CDR1 SGDLS, CDR2 YYNGEE. The J segment lost 6 bases and the V segment lost 0 bases, leaving 1 base of the junction unmatched. In nucleotides, the CDR3 is TGTGCCAGCAGCGTAGGGACTAGCGGGGTCAATGAGCAGTTCTTC. Amino acid sequence: CASSVGTSGVNEQFF. Drawing the rest from reference TRBV9 and TRBJ2-1, the complete variable domain is DSGVTQTPKHLITATGQRVTLRCSPRSGDLSVYWYQQSLDQGLQFLIQYYNGEERAKGNILERFSAQQFPDLHSELNLSSLELGDSALYFCASSVGTSGVNEQFFGPGTRLTVL.

This chain links TRBV9 with TRBJ2-7; 10 bases align to TRBD1. Germline trimming cut 4 bases from V and 4 bases from J; bases unmatched to any gene: 11. The CDR3 runs 16 residues. CDR1 SGDLS and CDR2 YYNGEE come from the germline V gene. In DNA, the CDR3 is TGTGCCAGCAGCCCAGGGACAGGGGTCACCCTTTACGAGCAGTACTTC. This codes for CASSPGTGVTLYEQYF.

V usage is TRBV27 and J usage is TRBJ1-3; D perhaps matches TRBD1 (6 bases). CDR3 length: 14 amino acids. Looked up from germline, CDR1 is MNHEY and CDR2 is SMNVEV (reference sequence). Trimming removed 5 bases at V and 2 bases at J, with 10 bases between. This CDR3 is CASSPDRPGNTIYF. CDR3 nucleotides: TGTGCCAGCAGTCCAGACAGGCCTGGAAACACCATATATTTT.

The CDR3 spells CASSPPGGMYSPLHF. Here the CDR3 DNA reads TGTGCCAGCAGTCCCCCAGGGGGCATGTATTCACCCCTCCACTTT. The chain is built from TRBV28 and TRBJ1-6; TRBD1 matches 8 bases. Unmatched junction bases numbered 8, after V lost 5 bases and J lost 8 bases. Germline V gene sequence: CDR1 MDHEN, CDR2 SYDVKM. This CDR3 contains 15 residues.

The chain employs TRBV5-1 and TRBJ2-1; D is ambiguous. V was clipped by 0 bases and J by 3 bases, with 10 bases between them. The CDR3 loop spans 15 amino acids. Germline CDR1 reads SGHRS; CDR2 reads YFSETQ. For the CDR3, the DNA is TGCGCCAGCAGCTTGGCCGCTGTCAGCTACAATGAGCAGTTCTTC. Protein product: CASSLAAVSYNEQFF.

The chain is built from TRBV28 and TRBJ2-5; 9 bases line up with TRBD1. V was clipped by 4 bases and J by 3 bases; unmatched bases: 9. CDR3 size: 16 residues. Germline CDR1 and CDR2: MDHEN and SYDVKM. In DNA, the CDR3 is TGTGCCAGCAGTTCCCCCGGGACAGGGAAAAAAGAGACCCAGTACTTC. Amino acid sequence: CASSSPGTGKKETQYF.

This clone showed up just once. The rearrangement uses TRBV28 and TRBJ1-2, with D tentatively TRBD1 (6 bases). Germline CDR1 reads MDHEN; CDR2 reads SYDVKM. The CDR3 covers 13 residues. V lost 6 bases and J 5 bases, leaving 13 bases between the germline ends. The CDR3 protein is CASRRQEPYGYTF. The CDR3 bases are TGTGCCAGCAGGAGACAGGAGCCTTATGGCTACACCTTC.

The rearrangement links TRBV28 to TRBJ2-7, with D uncertain. This CDR3 spans 16 amino acids. The V gene lost 2 bases and the J gene lost 2 bases, with 16 bases spanning the gap. Germline V CDR1 and CDR2: MDHEN, SYDVKM. The CDR3 is CASSLMMSRVAYEQYF. CDR3 nucleotide sequence: TGTGCCAGCAGTTTAATGATGTCTCGAGTGGCCTACGAGCAGTACTTC.

The genes are TRBV19 and TRBJ1-5; 8 bases match TRBD1. This CDR3 has 15 residues. CDR1 and CDR2 (germline): LNHDA, SQIVND (reference sequence). With V trimmed by 5 bases and J by 1 base, 4 bases remained unmatched. Written as DNA, the CDR3 is TGTGCCAGTAGTTGGACAGGGATCAGCAATCAGCCCCAGCATTTT. It codes for CASSWTGISNQPQHF.

The chain links TRBV19 to TRBJ1-4; weak D call: TRBD1 (5 bases). The V end lost 1 base, the J end lost 0 bases, and 9 bases lay between the germline ends. In germline, CDR1 is LNHDA, CDR2 SQIVND (reference sequence). The CDR3 extends over 16 amino acids. Here the CDR3 DNA reads TGTGCCAGTAGTATAGTAGGGGCCTCAACTAATGAAAAACTGTTTTTT. Translating gives CASSIVGASTNEKLFF.